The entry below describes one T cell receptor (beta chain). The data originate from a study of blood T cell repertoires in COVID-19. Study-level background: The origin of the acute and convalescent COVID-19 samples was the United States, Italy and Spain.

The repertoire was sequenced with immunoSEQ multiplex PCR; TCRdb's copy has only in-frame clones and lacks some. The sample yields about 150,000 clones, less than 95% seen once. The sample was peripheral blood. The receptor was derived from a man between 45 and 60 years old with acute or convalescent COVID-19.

The CDR3 DNA reads as TGTGCCAGCAGCTTGGAGGCCAGTCGTAGACTAGCGGCCGGGGAGCTGTTTTTT. This translates into CASSLEASRRLAAGELFF. The rearrangement uses TRBV7-2 and TRBJ2-2, with TRBD2 identical over 9 bases. Per the germline V gene, CDR1 is SGHTA and CDR2 is FQGNSA. V trimming: 3 bases; J trimming: 6 bases; junction bases outside the gene matches: 14. The CDR3 runs 18 residues.